This paragraph covers one T cell receptor beta chain sequence. As yet, its antigen is unknown. The germline V gene encodes CDR1 DFQATT and CDR2 SNEGSKA (reference sequence). Trimming removed 1 base from V and 2 bases from J, with 8 bases in between. CDR3 length equals 13 residues. Healthy Caucasian individuals made up all the donors. The data derive from a study of identical twins. Study-wide results and limits: With abundant cord blood beta clonotypes, insertions were fewer; memory repertoires showed no such pattern. Excess sharing by twins proved weaker in beta out-of-frame sequences. The study reached conclusions through statistical analysis that was cross-sectional, not following the same donors.

Each CDR3 protein is one row after TCRdb ran MiXCR on the 5' RACE reads. The table has 1.5 million to 2 million distinct CDR3 sequences, less than 35% seen once. The clonotype was recovered from a newborn girl in good health. Sequencing was done on a sample of cord blood. This chain connects TRBV20-1 to TRBJ1-2; D remains ambiguous. The CDR3 DNA follows: TGCAGTGCTAGAGGCAGGCCCAACTATGGCTACACCTTC. Its protein is CSARGRPNYGYTF.